These 6 T cell receptor beta chains were all obtained from the same sample, sequenced in a study of cytomegalovirus exposure and HLA in healthy donors. With 60 Vbeta and 13 Jbeta primers, the PCR was carried out. TCRdb's table, derived via immunoSEQ multiplex PCR, lists solely in-frame clones and lacks some. The data hold 250,000 to 300,000 clones, with 80% to 95% observed a single time. What was sequenced was PBMCs. These receptors came from a girl aged 2 to 9 in good health and CMV-seronegative.

This chain joins TRBV28 and TRBJ2-1; 11 bases are a match to TRBD2. The germline CDR1 and CDR2 sequences are MDHEN and SYDVKM. With 6 bases clipped from V and 4 bases from J, the junction kept 5 bases outside the gene matches. The CDR3 sequence is 15 residues long. CDR3 sequence: CASSPLAGGYNEQFF. The DNA of the CDR3 is TGTGCCAGCAGCCCCCTAGCGGGGGGTTACAATGAGCAGTTCTTC.

V and J are TRBV5-1 and TRBJ1-2; D is uncertain. V gave up 0 bases and J gave up 4 bases, with 7 bases separating them. The length of the CDR3 is 13 residues. Germline assignment: CDR1 SGHRS and CDR2 YFSETQ. In nucleotides, the CDR3 is TGCGCCAGCAGCTTGGATATCAGCTATGGCTACACCTTC. Protein sequence: CASSLDISYGYTF.

V is TRBV7-6 and J is TRBJ2-7; 13 bases fit TRBD2. Germline CDR1 and CDR2: SGHVS and FNYEAQ. V shed 5 bases and J 3 bases; nucleotides not matched to a gene: 10. This CDR3 region has 17 residues. The CDR3 DNA sequence: TGTGCCAGCAGCCGAGATCCGGGACTAGCGGGGTTCTACGAGCAGTACTTC. Its protein product is CASSRDPGLAGFYEQYF.

The V and J genes are TRBV5-1 and TRBJ2-5; D possibly corresponds to TRBD1 (5 bases). Germline V gene sequence: CDR1 SGHRS, CDR2 YFSETQ. This CDR3 is built from 14 residues. Between the trimmed V and J ends, which lost 4 bases and 2 bases, there was a span of 12 bases. The CDR3 DNA reads as TGCGCCAGCAGCCAGGACAATTCTCAAGAGACCCAGTACTTC. Its protein product is CASSQDNSQETQYF. Variable domain in full (rest from reference TRBV5-1 and TRBJ2-5): KAGVTQTPRYLIKTRGQQVTLSCSPISGHRSVSWYQQTPGQGLQFLFEYFSETQRNKGNFPGRFSGRQFSNSRSEMNVSTLELGDSALYLCASSQDNSQETQYFGPGTRLLVL.

The rearrangement joins TRBV5-1 to TRBJ2-7; 10 nucleotides agree with TRBD1. Unmatched junction bases numbered 8, after V lost 2 bases and J lost 3 bases. Germline CDR1 and CDR2: SGHRS and YFSETQ. This CDR3 region has 16 residues. The CDR3 sequence: CASSFSPGTGVYEQYF. The DNA for the CDR3 is TGCGCCAGCAGCTTTTCCCCAGGGACAGGGGTCTACGAGCAGTACTTC.

The V gene is TRBV4-2, the J gene TRBJ2-7; the D gene is possibly TRBD2 (5 bases). Trimming pared 0 bases from V and 3 bases from J, leaving 6 bases between. The CDR3 sequence is 13 residues long. The germline gives CDR1 LGHNA, CDR2 YNFKEQ. CDR3 loop: CASSQEGGYEQYF. CDR3 sequence (DNA): TGTGCCAGCAGCCAAGAAGGAGGCTACGAGCAGTACTTC.